The entry below describes one TCR beta chain. This entry comes from a study of blood T cell repertoires in COVID-19. Study-level information: PBMCs, B-cell-depleted T cells, or T cells were the source of the cDNA or gDNA that made up the material.

The CDR3 is 14 residues long. Trimming removed 6 bases from V and 3 bases from J, with 13 bases in between. Germline-derived CDR1 and CDR2 are MRHNA and SNTAGT. Sequencing used immunoSEQ multiplex PCR; TCRdb keeps in-frame clones, though not all of them. The table has 200,000 to 250,000 clones, around 80% seen once. The sequenced material came from peripheral blood. This chain connects TRBV6-4 to TRBJ2-3; perhaps TRBD1 as D (6 bases). The origin of this receptor is a woman between 18 and 30 years old with acute or convalescent COVID-19. CDR3 protein: CASSQHRDTDTQYF. DNA for the CDR3: TGTGCCAGCAGCCAACACAGGGATACAGATACGCAGTATTTT.